Listed below are T cell receptor beta chains from one sample, sequenced in a study of T cells in Graves' hyperthyroidism and ophthalmopathy. A single record per CDR3 protein comes from TCRdb applying MiXCR to the multiplex PCR reads. The table includes hundreds of thousands of distinct CDR3 sequences, around 16% detected once. Input material: blood. The receptor source for this set is a woman aged 18-35 years with Graves' hyperthyroidism. CDR3s include the opening cysteine and the closing phenylalanine or tryptophan. A D gene is named only where the DNA matches it firmly. Clone size is stated in some rows and not others, as once, few, many or a class when expanded.

abundance	v_gene	j_gene	d_gene	CDR3aa	CDR3nt
once	TRBV6-9	TRBJ2-7	.	CASSYGDASGFSYEQYF	TGTGCCAGCAGTTATGGGGACGCGTCGGGGTTTTCCTACGAGCAGTACTTC
many	TRBV7-9	TRBJ1-2	.	CASSPGTVDYGYTF	TGTGCCAGCAGCCCCGGGACGGTGGATTATGGCTACACCTTC
.	TRBV6-1	TRBJ2-5	TRBD2	CASSVTSGTEAQYF	TGTGCCAGCAGTGTGACTAGCGGGACAGAGGCCCAGTACTTC
.	TRBV12-3/TRBV12-4	TRBJ1-2	TRBD1	CASSSPGGQGRTNYGYTF	TGTGCCAGCAGTTCACCAGGGGGACAGGGTCGAACTAACTATGGCTACACCTTC
many	TRBV14	TRBJ1-2	TRBD1	CASSPLDREYGYTF	TGTGCCAGCAGCCCACTGGACAGGGAATACGGCTACACCTTC
.	TRBV20-1	TRBJ2-3	.	CSARMGSSDTQYF	TGCAGTGCTAGAATGGGGAGTTCAGATACGCAGTATTTT
many	TRBV12-3/TRBV12-4	TRBJ2-6	TRBD1	CASSSRTGGVSGANVLTF	TGTGCCAGCAGCTCTCGGACAGGGGGCGTCTCTGGGGCCAACGTCCTGACTTTC
.	TRBV4-1	TRBJ2-7	TRBD2	CASSQDRGGGTYEQYF	TGCGCCAGCAGCCAAGATCGCGGCGGGGGGACCTACGAGCAGTACTTC
.	TRBV10-3	TRBJ2-7	.	CAIRGEQAYEQYF	TGTGCCATCAGGGGGGAACAAGCTTACGAGCAGTACTTC
many	TRBV27	TRBJ1-5	.	CASSLTVSNQPQHF	TGTGCCAGCAGTTTGACGGTTAGCAATCAGCCCCAGCATTTT
many	TRBV2	TRBJ1-5	.	CASSGQGARQPQHF	TGTGCCAGCAGTGGGCAGGGAGCGAGGCAGCCCCAGCATTTT
many	TRBV28	TRBJ2-5	TRBD1	CASSRPQGAHRETQYF	TGTGCCAGCAGTCGACCACAGGGGGCGCATAGAGAGACCCAGTACTTC
many	TRBV27	TRBJ1-4	.	CASSFYGATNEKLFF	TGTGCCAGCAGTTTCTACGGGGCAACTAATGAAAAACTGTTTTTT
.	TRBV6-2/TRBV6-3	TRBJ1-6	TRBD1	CASSAQGGRTNSPLHF	TGTGCCAGCAGTGCCCAGGGGGGAAGAACCAATTCACCCCTCCACTTT
many	TRBV6-1	TRBJ2-3	.	CASSDPGVRGRLTDTQYF	TGTGCCAGCAGTGACCCCGGGGTCCGGGGGCGCCTCACAGATACGCAGTATTTT
few	TRBV6-2/TRBV6-3	TRBJ1-2	.	CASSPLGEYGYTF	TGTGCCAGCAGTCCCTTAGGGGAATATGGCTACACCTTC
.	TRBV5-6	TRBJ2-7	.	CASSSFTETYEQYF	TGTGCCAGCAGCTCCTTTACAGAGACCTACGAGCAGTACTTC
many	TRBV11-3	TRBJ1-3	.	CASSTDRYRLSGNTIYF	TGTGCCAGCAGCACCGACCGCTACCGCCTCTCTGGAAACACCATATATTTT
many	TRBV6-6	TRBJ1-1	.	CASSYGRADTEAFF	TGTGCCAGCAGTTACGGCCGCGCGGACACTGAAGCTTTCTTT
many	TRBV7-9	TRBJ2-3	TRBD1	CASSRGPFPTDTQYF	TGTGCCAGCAGTAGGGGGCCATTTCCCACAGATACGCAGTATTTT
many	TRBV3-1	TRBJ2-1	TRBD2	CASSQDSRTSGVVEQFF	TGTGCCAGCAGCCAAGATTCCAGGACTAGCGGGGTGGTTGAGCAGTTCTTC
few	TRBV20-1	TRBJ2-1	TRBD2	CSARSLTSGKYSEQFF	TGCAGTGCTAGATCCCTGACTAGCGGGAAATACAGTGAGCAGTTCTTC
many	TRBV20-1	TRBJ2-1	TRBD2	CSARDQRLAGPEQFF	TGCAGTGCTAGAGATCAGCGACTAGCTGGCCCTGAGCAGTTCTTC
.	TRBV5-1	TRBJ1-4	.	CASSLRREEKLFF	TGCGCCAGCAGCTTGCGCCGAGAGGAAAAACTGTTTTTT
few	TRBV24-1	TRBJ2-7	.	CATSDGSSYEQYF	TGTGCCACCAGTGACGGTAGCTCCTACGAGCAGTACTTC
many	TRBV6-1	TRBJ2-7	.	CASKIPGLNYEQYF	TGTGCCAGCAAGATACCGGGACTTAACTACGAGCAGTACTTC
.	TRBV5-6	TRBJ1-2	.	CASSFSARAVPFAGYTF	TGTGCCAGCAGCTTCTCGGCCAGGGCTGTTCCCTTTGCTGGCTACACCTTC
many	TRBV29-1	TRBJ1-2	.	CSVAPGLANYGYTF	TGCAGCGTTGCCCCAGGGTTAGCTAACTATGGCTACACCTTC
few	TRBV18	TRBJ2-7	TRBD2	CASSLASFSGRSYEQYF	TGTGCCAGCTCACTTGCAAGCTTTAGCGGGAGGTCCTACGAGCAGTACTTC
many	TRBV12-3/TRBV12-4	TRBJ2-3	TRBD1	CASSSPTGGRDTQYF	TGTGCCAGCAGTTCCCCGACAGGGGGTAGGGATACGCAGTATTTT
many	TRBV7-3	TRBJ2-5	TRBD2	CASSLAGGSETQYF	TGTGCCAGCAGCTTGGCGGGGGGGTCAGAGACCCAGTACTTC
many	TRBV9	TRBJ2-3	.	CASSVGPGGTDTQYF	TGTGCCAGCAGCGTAGGTCCTGGGGGCACAGATACGCAGTATTTT
many	TRBV7-2	TRBJ2-5	.	CASSFDPAETQYF	TGTGCCAGCAGCTTTGACCCTGCAGAGACCCAGTACTTC
many	TRBV9	TRBJ2-5	TRBD2	CASSALAGGETQYF	TGTGCCAGCAGCGCGCTAGCGGGGGGGGAGACCCAGTACTTC
many	TRBV18	TRBJ2-1	TRBD2	CASSPSRRESHEQFF	TGTGCCAGCTCACCGAGTAGGCGGGAGTCCCATGAGCAGTTCTTC
.	TRBV2	TRBJ2-5	.	CAQPRKGDFPETQYF	TGTGCCCAGCCACGGAAGGGAGATTTTCCGGAGACCCAGTACTTC
.	TRBV11-2	TRBJ2-3	.	CASSILEASSPNTDTQYF	TGTGCCAGCAGCATCCTGGAAGCGTCTAGCCCAAACACAGATACGCAGTATTTT
many	TRBV11-2	TRBJ2-7	.	CASSLQNPLHEQYF	TGTGCCAGCAGCTTACAGAACCCTTTGCACGAGCAGTACTTC
few	TRBV14	TRBJ2-7	.	CASSHPDGPQPYEQYF	TGTGCCAGCAGCCACCCCGACGGACCGCAGCCCTACGAGCAGTACTTC
many	TRBV30	TRBJ1-2	.	CALGRGNAYGYTF	TGTGCCCTCGGGCGGGGGAACGCCTATGGCTACACCTTC
few	TRBV6-2/TRBV6-3	TRBJ2-1	.	CASSYSILGSSYNEQFF	TGTGCCAGCAGTTACTCGATACTCGGAAGCTCCTACAATGAGCAGTTCTTC
.	TRBV28	TRBJ2-5	.	CASSFVAGEEETQYF	TGTGCCAGCAGTTTCGTGGCAGGGGAAGAAGAGACCCAGTACTTC
many	TRBV3-1	TRBJ2-5	.	CASSLDLGSQYF	TGTGCCAGCAGCCTGGACCTGGGGTCCCAGTACTTC
many	TRBV24-1	TRBJ2-3	.	CATSDPPGADTQYF	TGTGCCACCAGTGATCCGCCCGGTGCAGATACGCAGTATTTT
many	TRBV28	TRBJ2-5	.	CASSSLDFEGGDQYF	TGTGCCAGCAGTTCCCTCGATTTCGAGGGTGGAGACCAGTACTTC
many	TRBV6-6	TRBJ1-2	.	CASSYSPGQPKDYGYTF	TGTGCCAGCAGTTACTCACCGGGTCAGCCTAAAGACTATGGCTACACCTTC
many	TRBV3-1	TRBJ2-1	TRBD2	CASSQGLAGVDNEQFF	TGTGCCAGCAGCCAAGGACTAGCGGGAGTAGATAATGAGCAGTTCTTC
.	TRBV5-6	TRBJ2-7	TRBD2	CASSLIAGGPVRYEQYF	TGTGCCAGCAGCTTGATAGCGGGAGGCCCTGTGAGATACGAGCAGTACTTC
many	TRBV6-5	TRBJ2-7	.	CASSYSGSGTYEQYF	TGTGCCAGCAGTTACTCGGGTAGCGGCACCTACGAGCAGTACTTC
.	TRBV13	TRBJ2-5	TRBD1	CASSLRGWGQETQYF	TGTGCCAGCAGCCTCAGGGGGTGGGGCCAAGAGACCCAGTACTTC
many	TRBV20-1	TRBJ1-4	.	CSGSGNGEKLFF	TGCAGTGGGTCAGGGAACGGTGAAAAACTGTTTTTT
many	TRBV2	TRBJ2-5	TRBD1	CASSGDRRETQYF	TGTGCCAGCAGTGGGGACAGGAGGGAGACCCAGTACTTC
many	TRBV6-1	TRBJ2-2	TRBD2	CASSRRGGGELFF	TGTGCCAGCAGTCGTCGGGGGGGCGGGGAGCTGTTTTTT
many	TRBV6-1	TRBJ2-3	.	CASSDSALGTDTQYF	TGTGCCAGCAGTGATTCGGCCCTGGGCACAGATACGCAGTATTTT
.	TRBV10-1	TRBJ2-1	TRBD2	CASSTGTRKSSYNEQFF	TGCGCCAGCAGTACCGGGACTAGGAAGAGCTCCTACAATGAGCAGTTCTTC
many	TRBV7-8	TRBJ2-3	TRBD2	CASSPGTSGHTDTQYF	TGTGCCAGCAGCCCAGGGACTAGCGGGCACACAGATACGCAGTATTTT
.	TRBV2	TRBJ2-3	.	CASSYSIRGRTSTDTQYF	TGTGCCAGCAGTTACTCGATCCGGGGGCGTACGTCCACAGATACGCAGTATTTT
many	TRBV28	TRBJ2-7	.	CASSPRGRLENEQYF	TGTGCCAGCAGCCCTCGGGGCAGGTTGGAGAACGAGCAGTACTTC
many	TRBV7-2	TRBJ2-1	.	CASSPAEGEQFF	TGTGCCAGCAGCCCAGCAGAGGGTGAGCAGTTCTTC